The entry below gives a single T cell receptor beta chain sequence along with its context. No antigen is known for it. This record comes from a study of OX40 agonist ivuxolimab in advanced cancers. Overall study: In this trial design, patients received ivuxolimab intravenously at 0.01 to 10 mg/kg every 2 weeks.

TCRdb's copy holds only in-frame clones and misses some; the assay was immunoSEQ multiplex PCR. This table holds around 90,000 clones, 90% to 95% found once. CDR1 and CDR2 (germline): GTSNPN, SVGIG (reference sequence). This CDR3 comprises 13 residues. Trimming shortened V by 2 bases and J by 8 bases, and 12 bases separated the two germline ends. General observations from the study: Both CD4+ and CD8+ T cell populations in blood had undergone clonal expansion by week 6 at 0.1 to 3.0 mg/kg.

The sequences come from CD4+ or CD8+ T cells sorted from blood, collected in a trial of the OX40 agonist ivuxolimab. The chain is built from TRBV30 and TRBJ1-4; perhaps TRBD1 as D (6 bases). This TCR was recovered from an adult with an advanced solid tumor such as melanoma, head and neck, liver or kidney cancer. The CDR3 DNA reads as TGTGCCTGGAGTCCAGGGGTTAAGGAAAAACTGTTTTTT. Protein: CAWSPGVKEKLFF.